This T cell receptor (beta chain) was found in a study of human thymus T cells. General study findings and limits: In unrelated individuals, thymic repertoires overlapped highly, according to related research.

After removal of 10 bases from V and 5 bases from J, the junction contained 3 bases not matched to a gene. The CDR3 is made up of 12 amino acids. Germline CDR1 reads MNHEY; CDR2 reads SMNVEV (reference sequence). A remark on this clone: Its antigen is not known.

TCRdb's copy holds only in-frame clones and misses some; the assay was immunoSEQ multiplex PCR. Of about 120,000 clones listed, around 94% are singletons. Corrective heart surgery yielded the resections from which the thymus tissue came. J is TRBJ1-5 and V is TRBV27, with 9 positions matching TRBD1. This clonotype was sampled from a boy in the first two years of life with a congenital heart defect but otherwise immunologically healthy. Sequenced: thymus tissue. Here the CDR3 reads CATRQGDQPQHF. As DNA, the CDR3 is TGTGCCACACGACAGGGGGATCAGCCCCAGCATTTT.